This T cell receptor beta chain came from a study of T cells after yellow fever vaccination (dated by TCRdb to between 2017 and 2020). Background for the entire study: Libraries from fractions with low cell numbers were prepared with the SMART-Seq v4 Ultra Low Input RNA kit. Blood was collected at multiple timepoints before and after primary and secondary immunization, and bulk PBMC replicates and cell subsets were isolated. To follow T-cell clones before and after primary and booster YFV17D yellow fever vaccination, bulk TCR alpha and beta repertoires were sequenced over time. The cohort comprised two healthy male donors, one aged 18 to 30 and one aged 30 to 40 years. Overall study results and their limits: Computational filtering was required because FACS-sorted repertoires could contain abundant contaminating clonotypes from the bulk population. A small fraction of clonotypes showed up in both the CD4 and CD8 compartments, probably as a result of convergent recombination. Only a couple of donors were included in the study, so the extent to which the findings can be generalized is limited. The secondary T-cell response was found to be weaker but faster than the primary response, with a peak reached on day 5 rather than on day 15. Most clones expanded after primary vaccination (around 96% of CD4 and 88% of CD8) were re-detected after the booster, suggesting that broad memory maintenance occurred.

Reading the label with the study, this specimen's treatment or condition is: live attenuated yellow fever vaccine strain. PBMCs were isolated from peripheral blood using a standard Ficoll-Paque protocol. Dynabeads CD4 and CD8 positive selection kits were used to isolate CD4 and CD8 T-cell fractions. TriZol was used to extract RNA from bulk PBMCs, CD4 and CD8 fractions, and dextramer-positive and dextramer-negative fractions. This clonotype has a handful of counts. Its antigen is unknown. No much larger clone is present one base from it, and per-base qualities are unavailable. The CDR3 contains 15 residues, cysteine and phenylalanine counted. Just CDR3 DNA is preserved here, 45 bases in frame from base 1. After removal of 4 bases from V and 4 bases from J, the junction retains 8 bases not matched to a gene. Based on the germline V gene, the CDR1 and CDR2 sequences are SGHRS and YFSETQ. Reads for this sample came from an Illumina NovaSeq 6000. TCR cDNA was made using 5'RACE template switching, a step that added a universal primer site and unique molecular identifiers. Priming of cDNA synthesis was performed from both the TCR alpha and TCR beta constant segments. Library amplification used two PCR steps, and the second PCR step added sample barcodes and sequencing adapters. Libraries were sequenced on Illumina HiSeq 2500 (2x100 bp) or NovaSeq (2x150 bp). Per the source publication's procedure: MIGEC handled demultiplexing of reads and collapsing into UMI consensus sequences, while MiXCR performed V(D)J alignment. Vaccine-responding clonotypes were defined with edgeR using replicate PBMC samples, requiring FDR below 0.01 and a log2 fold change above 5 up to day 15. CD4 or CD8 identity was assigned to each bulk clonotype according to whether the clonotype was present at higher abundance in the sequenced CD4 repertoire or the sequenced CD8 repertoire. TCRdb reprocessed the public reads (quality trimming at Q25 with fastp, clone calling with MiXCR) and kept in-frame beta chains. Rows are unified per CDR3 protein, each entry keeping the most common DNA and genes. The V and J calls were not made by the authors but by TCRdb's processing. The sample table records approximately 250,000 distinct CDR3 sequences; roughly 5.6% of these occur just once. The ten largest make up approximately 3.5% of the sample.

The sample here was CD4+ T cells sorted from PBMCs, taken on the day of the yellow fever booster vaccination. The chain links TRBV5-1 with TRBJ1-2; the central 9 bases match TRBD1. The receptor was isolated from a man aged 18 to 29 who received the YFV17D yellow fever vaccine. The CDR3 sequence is CASSVLETGGYGYTF. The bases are TGCGCCAGCAGCGTGCTTGAGACAGGGGGCTATGGCTACACCTTC.